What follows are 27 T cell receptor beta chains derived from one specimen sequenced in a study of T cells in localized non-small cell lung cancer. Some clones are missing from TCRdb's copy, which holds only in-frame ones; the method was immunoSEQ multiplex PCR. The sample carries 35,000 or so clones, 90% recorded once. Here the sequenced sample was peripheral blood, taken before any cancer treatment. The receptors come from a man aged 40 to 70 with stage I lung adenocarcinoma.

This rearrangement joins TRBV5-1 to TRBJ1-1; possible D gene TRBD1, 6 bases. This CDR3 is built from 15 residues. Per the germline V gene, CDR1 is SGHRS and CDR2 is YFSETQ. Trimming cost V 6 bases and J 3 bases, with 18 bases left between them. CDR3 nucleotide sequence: TGCGCCAGCAAAACTCTTCAGGGGCGAGACACTGAAGCTTTCTTT. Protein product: CASKTLQGRDTEAFF.

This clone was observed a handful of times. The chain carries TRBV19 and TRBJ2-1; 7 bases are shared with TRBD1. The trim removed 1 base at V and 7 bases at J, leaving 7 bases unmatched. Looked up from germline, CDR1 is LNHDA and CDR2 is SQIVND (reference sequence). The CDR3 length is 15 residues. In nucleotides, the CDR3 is TGTGCCAGTAGTATAGTGGGACAGTCTGTAAATGAGCAGTTCTTC. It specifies CASSIVGQSVNEQFF.

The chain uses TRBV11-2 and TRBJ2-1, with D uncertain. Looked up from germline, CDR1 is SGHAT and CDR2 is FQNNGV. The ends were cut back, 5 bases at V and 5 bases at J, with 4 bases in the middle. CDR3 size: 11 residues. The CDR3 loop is CASSANNEQFF. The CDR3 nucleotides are TGTGCCAGCAGCGCCAACAATGAGCAGTTCTTC.

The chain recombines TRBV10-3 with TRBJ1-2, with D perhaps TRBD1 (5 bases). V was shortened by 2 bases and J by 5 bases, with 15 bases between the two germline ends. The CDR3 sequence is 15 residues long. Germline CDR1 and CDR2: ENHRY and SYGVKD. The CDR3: CAISEQLGVRYGYTF. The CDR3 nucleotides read TGTGCCATCAGTGAGCAATTAGGGGTTCGATATGGCTACACCTTC.

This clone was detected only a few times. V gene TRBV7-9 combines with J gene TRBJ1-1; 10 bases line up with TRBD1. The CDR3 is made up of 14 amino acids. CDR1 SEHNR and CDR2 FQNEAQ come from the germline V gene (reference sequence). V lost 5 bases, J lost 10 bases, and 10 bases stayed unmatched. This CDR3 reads CASSPPRDRGRAFF. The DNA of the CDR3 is TGTGCCAGCAGCCCACCCCGGGACAGGGGACGAGCTTTCTTT.

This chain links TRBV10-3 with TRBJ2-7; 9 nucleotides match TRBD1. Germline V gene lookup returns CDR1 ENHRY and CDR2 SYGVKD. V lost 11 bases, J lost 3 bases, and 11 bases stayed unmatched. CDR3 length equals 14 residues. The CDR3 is CASQPGQGNYEQYF. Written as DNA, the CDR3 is TGTGCCTCACAACCGGGACAGGGAAACTACGAGCAGTACTTC.

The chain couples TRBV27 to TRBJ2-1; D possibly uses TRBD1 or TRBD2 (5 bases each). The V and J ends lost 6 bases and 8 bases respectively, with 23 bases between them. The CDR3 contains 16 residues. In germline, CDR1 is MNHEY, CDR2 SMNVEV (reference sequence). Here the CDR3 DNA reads TGTGCCAGCAGGCTAAACCGGGACCTAATCTTCGATGAGCAGTTCTTC. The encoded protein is CASRLNRDLIFDEQFF.

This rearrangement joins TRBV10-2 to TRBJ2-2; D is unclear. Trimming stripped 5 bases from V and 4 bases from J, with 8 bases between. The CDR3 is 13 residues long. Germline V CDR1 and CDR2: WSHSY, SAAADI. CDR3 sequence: CASSKGFTGELFF. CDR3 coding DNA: TGCGCCAGCAGTAAAGGGTTCACCGGGGAGCTGTTTTTT.

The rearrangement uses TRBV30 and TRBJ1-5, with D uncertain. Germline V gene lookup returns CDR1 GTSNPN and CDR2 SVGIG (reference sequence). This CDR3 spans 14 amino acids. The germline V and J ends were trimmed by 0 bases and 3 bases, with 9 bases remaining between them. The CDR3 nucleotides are TGTGCCTGGAGTGTAGGTCAAGTCAATCAGCCCCAGCATTTT. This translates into CAWSVGQVNQPQHF.

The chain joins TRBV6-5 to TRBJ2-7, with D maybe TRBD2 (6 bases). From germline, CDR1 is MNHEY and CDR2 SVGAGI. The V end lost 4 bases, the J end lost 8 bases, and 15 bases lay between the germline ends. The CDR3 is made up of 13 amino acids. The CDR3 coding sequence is TGTGCCAGCAGTTCGGGACTTCTCGGAAAGCAGTACTTC. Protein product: CASSSGLLGKQYF.

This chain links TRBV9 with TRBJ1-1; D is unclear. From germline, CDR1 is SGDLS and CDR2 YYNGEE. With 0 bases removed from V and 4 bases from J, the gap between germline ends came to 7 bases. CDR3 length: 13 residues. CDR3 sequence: CASSVEPATEAFF. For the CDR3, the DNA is TGTGCCAGCAGCGTAGAGCCAGCCACTGAAGCTTTCTTT.

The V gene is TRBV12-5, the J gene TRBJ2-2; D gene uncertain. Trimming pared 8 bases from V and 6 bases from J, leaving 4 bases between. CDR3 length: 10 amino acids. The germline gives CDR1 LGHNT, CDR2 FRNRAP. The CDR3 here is CASSAGELFF. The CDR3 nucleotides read TGTGCTAGTTCTGCCGGGGAGCTGTTTTTT.

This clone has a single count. The DNA of the CDR3 is TGTGCCAGCAGCAAGGAGGGGGTCAGGGCTGGCTACACCTTC. It yields the protein CASSKEGVRAGYTF. The V and J genes are TRBV21-1 and TRBJ1-2. TRBV21-1 has pseudogene status. The CDR3 sequence is 14 residues long.

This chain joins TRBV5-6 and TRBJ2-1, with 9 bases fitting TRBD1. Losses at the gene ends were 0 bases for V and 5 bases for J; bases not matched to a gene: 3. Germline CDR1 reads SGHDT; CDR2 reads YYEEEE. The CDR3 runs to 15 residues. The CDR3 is CASSLVGQGDNEQFF. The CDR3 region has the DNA TGTGCCAGCAGCTTGGTGGGACAGGGCGACAATGAGCAGTTCTTC.

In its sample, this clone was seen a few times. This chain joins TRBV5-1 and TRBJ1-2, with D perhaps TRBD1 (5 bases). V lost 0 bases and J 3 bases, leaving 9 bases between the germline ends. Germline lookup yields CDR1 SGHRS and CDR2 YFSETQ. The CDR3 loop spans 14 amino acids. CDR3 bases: TGCGCCAGCAGCTTGGGCTCGGGGGACTATGGCTACACCTTC. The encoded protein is CASSLGSGDYGYTF. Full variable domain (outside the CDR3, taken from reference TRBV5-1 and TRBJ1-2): KAGVTQTPRYLIKTRGQQVTLSCSPISGHRSVSWYQQTPGQGLQFLFEYFSETQRNKGNFPGRFSGRQFSNSRSEMNVSTLELGDSALYLCASSLGSGDYGYTFGSGTRLTVV.

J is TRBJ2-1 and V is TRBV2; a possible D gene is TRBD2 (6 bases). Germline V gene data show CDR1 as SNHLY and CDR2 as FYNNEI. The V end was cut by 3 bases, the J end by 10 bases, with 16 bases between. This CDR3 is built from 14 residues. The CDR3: CASSEAGPPREQFF. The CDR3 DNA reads TGTGCCAGCAGTGAGGCGGGACCACCCAGGGAGCAGTTCTTC.

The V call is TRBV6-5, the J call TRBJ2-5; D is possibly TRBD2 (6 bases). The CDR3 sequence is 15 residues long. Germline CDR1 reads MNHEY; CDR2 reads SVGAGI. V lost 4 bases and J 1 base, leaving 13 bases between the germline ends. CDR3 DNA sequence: TGTGCCAGCAGTTTAGGTCGGGGGTTCCAAGAGACCCAGTACTTC. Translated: CASSLGRGFQETQYF.

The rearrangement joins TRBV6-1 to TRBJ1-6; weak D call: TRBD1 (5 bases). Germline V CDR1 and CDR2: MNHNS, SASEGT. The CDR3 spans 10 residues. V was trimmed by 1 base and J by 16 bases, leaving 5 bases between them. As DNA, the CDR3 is TGTGCCAGCAGTGAAGAGGGGCTCCACTTT. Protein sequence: CASSEEGLHF.

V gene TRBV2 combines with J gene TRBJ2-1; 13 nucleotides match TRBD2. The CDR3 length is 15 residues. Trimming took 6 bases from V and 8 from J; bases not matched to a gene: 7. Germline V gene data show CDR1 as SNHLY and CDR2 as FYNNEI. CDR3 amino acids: CASRALAGGPHEQFF. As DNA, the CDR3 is TGTGCCAGCAGAGCACTAGCGGGGGGGCCTCATGAGCAGTTCTTC.

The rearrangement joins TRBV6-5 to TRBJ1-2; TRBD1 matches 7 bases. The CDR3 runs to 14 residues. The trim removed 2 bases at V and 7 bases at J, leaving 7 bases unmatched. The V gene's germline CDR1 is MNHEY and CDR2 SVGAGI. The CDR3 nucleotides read TGTGCCAGCAGTTACCAGACAGGGAGCGGTGGCTACACCTTC. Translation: CASSYQTGSGGYTF.

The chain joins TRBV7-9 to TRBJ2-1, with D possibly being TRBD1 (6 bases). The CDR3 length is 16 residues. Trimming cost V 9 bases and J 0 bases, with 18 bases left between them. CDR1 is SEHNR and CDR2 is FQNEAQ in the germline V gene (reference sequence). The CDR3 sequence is CASNTPGHHSYNEQFF. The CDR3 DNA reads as TGTGCCAGTAACACCCCGGGACACCACTCCTACAATGAGCAGTTCTTC.

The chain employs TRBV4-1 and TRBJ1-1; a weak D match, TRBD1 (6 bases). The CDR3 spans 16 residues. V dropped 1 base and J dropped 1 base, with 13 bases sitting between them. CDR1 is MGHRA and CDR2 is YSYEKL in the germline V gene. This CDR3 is CASSQGGGIENTEAFF. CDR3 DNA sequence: TGCGCCAGCAGCCAAGGGGGGGGCATTGAGAACACTGAAGCTTTCTTT.

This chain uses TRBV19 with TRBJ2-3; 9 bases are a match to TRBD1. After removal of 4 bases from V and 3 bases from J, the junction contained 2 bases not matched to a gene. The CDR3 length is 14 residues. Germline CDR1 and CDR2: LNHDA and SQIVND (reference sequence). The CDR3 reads CASSTGQGTDTQYF. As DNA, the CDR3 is TGTGCCAGTAGTACAGGACAGGGGACAGATACGCAGTATTTT.

CDR3 sequence (DNA): TGCGCCAGCAGCTCCTTGACCCTCGACAGCTTCAATTCACCCCTCCACTTT. This translates into CASSSLTLDSFNSPLHF. J is TRBJ1-6 and V is TRBV5-1; D possibly corresponds to TRBD1 (5 bases). V lost 3 bases and J lost 7, with 20 bases in between. The CDR3 consists of 17 residues. Germline assignment: CDR1 SGHRS and CDR2 YFSETQ.

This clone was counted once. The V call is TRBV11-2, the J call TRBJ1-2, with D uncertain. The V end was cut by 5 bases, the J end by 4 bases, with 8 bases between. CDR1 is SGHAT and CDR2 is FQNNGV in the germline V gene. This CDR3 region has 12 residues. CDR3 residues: CASSRGPYGYTF. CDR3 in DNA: TGTGCCAGCAGCAGAGGACCCTATGGCTACACCTTC.

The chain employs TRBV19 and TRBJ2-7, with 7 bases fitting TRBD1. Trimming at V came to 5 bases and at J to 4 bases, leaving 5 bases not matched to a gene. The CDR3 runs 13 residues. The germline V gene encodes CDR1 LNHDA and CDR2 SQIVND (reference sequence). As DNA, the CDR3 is TGTGCCAGTAGTTTGCAGGGGGTTTACGAGCAGTACTTC. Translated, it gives CASSLQGVYEQYF.

The DNA of the CDR3 is TGCGCCAGCAGCCCGACAGGGGCGAGCTCCTACGAGCAGTACTTC. Residues: CASSPTGASSYEQYF. The genes are TRBV5-1 and TRBJ2-7; TRBD1 aligns across 8 bases. The CDR3 is 15 residues long. V was pared by 4 bases and J by 0 bases, with 6 bases of the junction left unmatched. Germline V gene lookup returns CDR1 SGHRS and CDR2 YFSETQ. The full variable domain, rest sourced from reference TRBV5-1 and TRBJ2-7, is KAGVTQTPRYLIKTRGQQVTLSCSPISGHRSVSWYQQTPGQGLQFLFEYFSETQRNKGNFPGRFSGRQFSNSRSEMNVSTLELGDSALYLCASSPTGASSYEQYFGPGTRLTVT.